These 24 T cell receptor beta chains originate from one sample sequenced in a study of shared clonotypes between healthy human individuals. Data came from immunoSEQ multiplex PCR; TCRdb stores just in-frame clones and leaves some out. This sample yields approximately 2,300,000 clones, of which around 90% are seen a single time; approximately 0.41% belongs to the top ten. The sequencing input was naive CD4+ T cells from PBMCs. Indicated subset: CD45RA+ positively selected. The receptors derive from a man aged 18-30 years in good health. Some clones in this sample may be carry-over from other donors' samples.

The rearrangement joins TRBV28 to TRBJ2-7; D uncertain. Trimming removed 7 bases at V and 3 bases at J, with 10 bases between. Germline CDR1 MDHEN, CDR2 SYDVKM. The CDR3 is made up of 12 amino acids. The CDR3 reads CASNTGNYEQYV. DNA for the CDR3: TGTGCCAGCAATACTGGGAACTACGAGCAGTACGTC.

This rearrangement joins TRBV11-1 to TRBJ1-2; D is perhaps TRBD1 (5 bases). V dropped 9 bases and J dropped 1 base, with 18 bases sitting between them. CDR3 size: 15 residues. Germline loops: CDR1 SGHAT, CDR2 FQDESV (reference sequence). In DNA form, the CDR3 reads TGTGCCAGTGCCCCGGGGCAGGGCCATAACTATGGCTACACCTTC. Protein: CASAPGQGHNYGYTF.

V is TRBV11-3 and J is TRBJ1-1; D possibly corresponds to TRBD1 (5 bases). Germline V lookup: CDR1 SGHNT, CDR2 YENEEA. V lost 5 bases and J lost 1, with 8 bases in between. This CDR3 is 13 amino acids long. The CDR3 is CASSPGGNTEAFF. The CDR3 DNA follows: TGTGCCAGCAGCCCCGGGGGGAACACTGAAGCTTTCTTT.

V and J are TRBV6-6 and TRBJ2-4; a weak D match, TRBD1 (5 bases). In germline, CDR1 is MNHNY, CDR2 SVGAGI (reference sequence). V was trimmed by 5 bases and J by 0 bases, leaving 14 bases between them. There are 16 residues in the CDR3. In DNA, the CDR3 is TGTGCCAGCAGTCCCCCCCAGGGCCGAGCCAAAAACATTCAGTACTTC. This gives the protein CASSPPQGRAKNIQYF.

The CDR3 spells CASSYDRAGSGYTF. The CDR3 DNA reads TGTGCCAGCAGCTATGACAGGGCAGGTTCTGGCTACACCTTC. The chain recombines TRBV7-2 with TRBJ1-2; 7 bases align to TRBD1. The CDR3 runs 14 residues. V lost 4 bases to trimming and J lost 7 bases; unmatched junction nucleotides: 9. CDR1 is SGHTA and CDR2 is FQGNSA in the germline V gene.

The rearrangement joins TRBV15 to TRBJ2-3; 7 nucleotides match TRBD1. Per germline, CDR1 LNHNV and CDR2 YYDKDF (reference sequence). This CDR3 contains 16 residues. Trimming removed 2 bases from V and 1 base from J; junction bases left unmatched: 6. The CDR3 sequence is CATSRIRGQGTDTQYF. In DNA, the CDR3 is TGTGCCACCAGCAGAATTCGAGGACAGGGCACAGATACGCAGTATTTT.

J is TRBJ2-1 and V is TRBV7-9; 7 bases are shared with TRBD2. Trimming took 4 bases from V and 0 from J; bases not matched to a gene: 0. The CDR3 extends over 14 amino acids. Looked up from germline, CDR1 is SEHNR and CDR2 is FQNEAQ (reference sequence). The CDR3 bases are TGTGCCAGCAGCTCGGGGGGCTCCTACAATGAGCAGTTCTTC. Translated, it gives CASSSGGSYNEQFF.

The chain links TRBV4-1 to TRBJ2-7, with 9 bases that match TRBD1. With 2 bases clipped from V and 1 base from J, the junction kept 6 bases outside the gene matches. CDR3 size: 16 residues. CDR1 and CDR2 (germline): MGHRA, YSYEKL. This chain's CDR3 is CASSQTGTGISYEQYF. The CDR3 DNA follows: TGCGCCAGCAGCCAAACAGGGACAGGGATTTCCTACGAGCAGTACTTC.

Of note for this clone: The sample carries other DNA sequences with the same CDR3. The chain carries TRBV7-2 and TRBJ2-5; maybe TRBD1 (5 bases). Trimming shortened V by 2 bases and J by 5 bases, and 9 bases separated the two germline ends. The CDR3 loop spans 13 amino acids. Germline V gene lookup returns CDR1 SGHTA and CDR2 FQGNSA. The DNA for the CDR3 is TGTGCCAGCAGCTTAATGGGGCGGGAGACCCAGTACTTC. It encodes CASSLMGRETQYF.

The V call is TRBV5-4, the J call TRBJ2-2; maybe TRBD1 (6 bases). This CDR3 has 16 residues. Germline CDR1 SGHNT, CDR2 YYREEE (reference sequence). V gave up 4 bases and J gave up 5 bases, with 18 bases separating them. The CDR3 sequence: CASSPQGQAATGELFF. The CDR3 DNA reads TGTGCCAGCAGCCCGCAGGGACAAGCGGCTACCGGGGAGCTGTTTTTT.

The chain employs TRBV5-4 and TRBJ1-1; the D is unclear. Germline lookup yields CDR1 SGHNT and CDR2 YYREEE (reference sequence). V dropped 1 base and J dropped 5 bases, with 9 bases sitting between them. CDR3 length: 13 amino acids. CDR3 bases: TGTGCCAGCAGCTTGTTAGACGGAACTGAAGCTTTCTTT. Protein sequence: CASSLLDGTEAFF. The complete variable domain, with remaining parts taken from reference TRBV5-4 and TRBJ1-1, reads ETGVTQSPTHLIKTRGQQVTLRCSSQSGHNTVSWYQQALGQGPQFIFQYYREEENGRGNFPPRFSGLQFPNYSSELNVNALELDDSALYLCASSLLDGTEAFFGQGTRLTVV.

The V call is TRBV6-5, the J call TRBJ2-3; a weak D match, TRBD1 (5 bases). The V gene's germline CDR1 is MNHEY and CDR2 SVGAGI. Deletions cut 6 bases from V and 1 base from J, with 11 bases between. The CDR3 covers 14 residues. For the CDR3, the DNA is TGTGCCAGCAGCTTACAGGTGGGCACAGATACGCAGTATTTT. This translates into CASSLQVGTDTQYF.

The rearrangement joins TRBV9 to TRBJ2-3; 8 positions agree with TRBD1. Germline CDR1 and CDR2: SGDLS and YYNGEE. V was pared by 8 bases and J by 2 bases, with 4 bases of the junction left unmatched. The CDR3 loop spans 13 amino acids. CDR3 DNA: TGTGCCAGTGGACAGGGCTCCACAGATACGCAGTATTTT. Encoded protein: CASGQGSTDTQYF.

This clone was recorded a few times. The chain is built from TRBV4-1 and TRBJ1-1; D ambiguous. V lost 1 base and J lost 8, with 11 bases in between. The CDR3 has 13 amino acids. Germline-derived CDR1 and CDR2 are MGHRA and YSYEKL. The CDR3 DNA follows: TGCGCCAGCAGCCAAGTCTATCTGAAGGAAGCTTTCTTT. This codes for CASSQVYLKEAFF.

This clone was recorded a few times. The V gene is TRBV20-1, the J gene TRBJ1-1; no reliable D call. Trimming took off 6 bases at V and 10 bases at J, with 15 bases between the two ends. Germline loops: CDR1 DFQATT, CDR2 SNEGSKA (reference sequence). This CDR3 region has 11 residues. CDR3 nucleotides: TGCAGTGCAGCATCCCGTTCGGGAGCTTTCTTT. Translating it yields CSAASRSGAFF.

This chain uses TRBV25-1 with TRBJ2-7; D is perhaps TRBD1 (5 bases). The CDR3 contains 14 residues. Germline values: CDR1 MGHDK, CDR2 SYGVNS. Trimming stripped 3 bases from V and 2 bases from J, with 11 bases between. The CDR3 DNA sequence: TGTGCCAGCAGTGACCTCAGGGCCCCCTACGAGCAGTACTTC. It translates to CASSDLRAPYEQYF.

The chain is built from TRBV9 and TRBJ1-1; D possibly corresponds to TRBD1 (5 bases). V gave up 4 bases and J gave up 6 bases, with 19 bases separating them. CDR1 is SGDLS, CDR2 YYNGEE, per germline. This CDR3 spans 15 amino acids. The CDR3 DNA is TGTGCCAGCAGCCTTGGGGGTACGGCCAGGTCTGAAGCTTTCTTT. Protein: CASSLGGTARSEAFF.

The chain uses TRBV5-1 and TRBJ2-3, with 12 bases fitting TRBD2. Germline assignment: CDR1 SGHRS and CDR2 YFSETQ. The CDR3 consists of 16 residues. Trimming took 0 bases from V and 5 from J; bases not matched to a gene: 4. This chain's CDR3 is CASSLVLAGGGDTQYF. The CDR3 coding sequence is TGCGCCAGCAGCTTGGTGCTAGCGGGAGGGGGAGATACGCAGTATTTT. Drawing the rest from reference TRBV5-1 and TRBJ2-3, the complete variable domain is KAGVTQTPRYLIKTRGQQVTLSCSPISGHRSVSWYQQTPGQGLQFLFEYFSETQRNKGNFPGRFSGRQFSNSRSEMNVSTLELGDSALYLCASSLVLAGGGDTQYFGPGTRLTVL.

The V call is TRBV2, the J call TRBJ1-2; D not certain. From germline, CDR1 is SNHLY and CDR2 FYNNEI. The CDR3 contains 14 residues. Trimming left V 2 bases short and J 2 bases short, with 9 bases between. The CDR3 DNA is TGTGCCAGCAGTGAATACCAGGCGAACTATGGCTACACCTTC. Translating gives CASSEYQANYGYTF.

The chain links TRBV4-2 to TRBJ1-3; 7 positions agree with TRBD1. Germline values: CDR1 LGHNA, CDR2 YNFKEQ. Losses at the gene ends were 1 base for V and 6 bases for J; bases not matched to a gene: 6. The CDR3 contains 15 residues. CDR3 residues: CASSQGFGQENTIYF. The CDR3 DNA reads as TGTGCCAGCAGCCAAGGGTTTGGACAGGAAAACACCATATATTTT.

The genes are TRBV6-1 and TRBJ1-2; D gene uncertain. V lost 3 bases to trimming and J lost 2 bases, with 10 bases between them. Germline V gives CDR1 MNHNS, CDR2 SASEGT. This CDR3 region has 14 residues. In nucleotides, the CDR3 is TGTGCCAGCAGTGAGTTACCCCCGAACTATGGCTACACCTTC. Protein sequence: CASSELPPNYGYTF.

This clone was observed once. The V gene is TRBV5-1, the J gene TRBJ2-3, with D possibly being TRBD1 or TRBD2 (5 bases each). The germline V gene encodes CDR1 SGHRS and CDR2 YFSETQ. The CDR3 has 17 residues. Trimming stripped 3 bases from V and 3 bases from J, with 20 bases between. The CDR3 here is CASSSTAGLRGTDTQYF. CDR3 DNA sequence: TGCGCCAGCAGCTCGACCGCGGGCCTAAGGGGTACAGATACGCAGTATTTT. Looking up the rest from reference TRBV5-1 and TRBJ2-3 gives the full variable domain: KAGVTQTPRYLIKTRGQQVTLSCSPISGHRSVSWYQQTPGQGLQFLFEYFSETQRNKGNFPGRFSGRQFSNSRSEMNVSTLELGDSALYLCASSSTAGLRGTDTQYFGPGTRLTVL.

The CDR3 DNA follows: TGTGCCAGCAGCTTAGCAAATCAGAACACTGAAGCTTTCTTT. Encoded protein: CASSLANQNTEAFF. The V and J genes are TRBV7-9 and TRBJ1-1; D remains ambiguous. Trimming stripped 0 bases from V and 1 base from J, with 6 bases between. Looked up from germline, CDR1 is SEHNR and CDR2 is FQNEAQ (reference sequence). The length of the CDR3 is 14 residues.

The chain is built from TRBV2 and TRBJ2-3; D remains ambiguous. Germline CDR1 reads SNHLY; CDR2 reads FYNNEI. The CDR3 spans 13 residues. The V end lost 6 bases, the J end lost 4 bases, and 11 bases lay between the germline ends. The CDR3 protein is CASRLRTPDTQYF. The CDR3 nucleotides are TGTGCCAGCAGACTGCGGACCCCAGATACGCAGTATTTT.